At least ten counts were recorded for the clone carrying this TCR beta chain. Its antigen is unidentified. A single record per CDR3 protein comes from TCRdb applying MiXCR to the multiplex PCR reads. The table lists just under 65,000 distinct CDR3 sequences, approximately 57% of them singletons. This sample is part of a study of breast tumors, draining lymph nodes, adjacent tissues. General study results and limits: The data were judged consistent with most tumor T cells coming from lymph node and expanding in tumor. Luminal-like breast cancer showed significantly higher tumor–nontumor repertoire similarity than basal-like. Tumor T cell lymph node origin was a supported hypothesis, not proven. Tumor TCR diversity was below lymph nodes but above nontumor tissue.

The sequence came from a female donor with breast cancer. Some clones in this sample may be carry-over from other donors' samples. Input material: breast tumor tissue.

CDR3 sequence reads: CASSDDRRGTQYF. CDR3 DNA sequence: TGTGCCAGCAGCGATGACCGGAGAGGTACGCAGTATTTT. The chain recombines TRBV6-4 with TRBJ2-3; D is ambiguous. Germline loops: CDR1 MRHNA, CDR2 SNTAGT. Trimming stripped 6 bases from V and 8 bases from J, with 15 bases between. The CDR3 contains 13 residues.